This TCR beta chain was captured in a study of blood T cell repertoires in COVID-19. Source study methods: How many nucleated cells were present was estimated from reference gene primer amplification. Libraries were prepared by immunoSEQ multiplex PCR; TCRdb keeps only in-frame clonotypes and omits some of them. V and J calls and clone size follow that table, whereas D and trimming were derived from the DNA. The sample gives 76,000 or so clones, around 90% of which show up once; 8% to 9.5% is in the top ten. V lost 4 bases and J lost 6; bases outside the gene matches: 12. Germline lookup yields CDR1 GTSNPN and CDR2 SVGIG (reference sequence). The CDR3 has 16 residues.

This sequence joins TRBV30 and TRBJ2-2; 9 bases are a match to TRBD1. The receptor was isolated from a man in his thirties or forties with acute or convalescent COVID-19. Sequencing input: peripheral blood. The CDR3 loop reads CAWIPLRDRAAGELFF. Here the CDR3 DNA reads TGTGCCTGGATCCCACTCCGGGACAGGGCCGCCGGGGAGCTGTTTTTT.